The following is a T cell receptor (beta chain) sequence with its context. Unique molecular identifiers were used in preparing the TCRbeta library. TCRdb called the PCR reads again in MiXCR, with one record for every CDR3 protein. The sample consists of hundreds of thousands of distinct CDR3 sequences, about 9.4% of them appearing once. This entry is derived from a study of T-cell reconstitution after alpha-beta-depleted transplantation in children. Between the trimmed V and J ends, which lost 3 bases and 2 bases, there was a span of 11 bases. This CDR3 contains 14 residues. V gene TRBV12-3 or TRBV12-4 combines with J gene TRBJ2-7; D is perhaps TRBD1 (6 bases). The sample here was PBMCs, taken before TCRalphabeta/CD19-depleted stem cell transplant. The receptor was derived from a boy under two years old with acute myeloid leukemia, due to receive a stem cell transplant. The CDR3 loop reads CASSFRTETYEQYF. CDR3 nucleotides: TGTGCCAGCAGTTTCCGGACAGAGACCTACGAGCAGTACTTC.